The 25 T cell receptor beta chains below all came from one sample that was sequenced in a study of technical replicates of blood from a handful of donors. Repertoires were generated with immunoSEQ multiplex PCR, while TCRdb's copy carries only in-frame clones and drops some. Of some 49,000 clones listed, 92% were seen once; the top ten hold approximately 4%. Sequenced: PBMCs. The source of these receptors is a human donor in good health. Some clones in this sample may be carry-over from other donors' samples.

This chain uses TRBV5-6 with TRBJ1-3; TRBD1 aligns across 8 bases. CDR1 SGHDT and CDR2 YYEEEE come from the germline V gene. Losses at the gene ends were 3 bases for V and 11 bases for J; bases not matched to a gene: 16. This CDR3 contains 16 residues. CDR3 loop: CASSSFQGARGSAIYF. As DNA, the CDR3 is TGTGCCAGCAGCTCCTTCCAGGGGGCCCGGGGGAGCGCCATATATTTT.

The chain carries TRBV6-1 and TRBJ1-2; TRBD1 agrees at 10 bases. CDR3 size: 15 residues. Germline assignment: CDR1 MNHNS and CDR2 SASEGT. The ends lost 6 bases at V and 4 bases at J; junction bases unmatched: 8. Here the CDR3 DNA reads TGTGCCAGCAGCCATAACCGGGACAGGGGCTATGGCTACACCTTC. Translated, it gives CASSHNRDRGYGYTF.

The V and J genes are TRBV19 and TRBJ2-7; D remains unclear. This CDR3 has 11 residues. Germline lookup yields CDR1 LNHDA and CDR2 SQIVND (reference sequence). Trimming cost V 6 bases and J 3 bases, with 6 bases left between them. The CDR3 DNA reads TGTGCCAGTAGCCTAGGCTACGAGCAGTACTTC. Its translation: CASSLGYEQYF.

The CDR3 DNA reads TGTGCCAGCACCCTAGGGGGGGCTCACACTACAGGGTTCTTC. Its protein product is CASTLGGAHTTGFF. This chain joins TRBV7-9 and TRBJ2-1; weak D call: TRBD2 (7 bases). V gave up 7 bases and J gave up 15 bases, with 25 bases separating them. Germline V gene lookup returns CDR1 SEHNR and CDR2 FQNEAQ (reference sequence). This CDR3 is built from 14 residues.

This clone was seen once. The chain joins TRBV7-2 to TRBJ2-6, with TRBD1 identical over 7 bases. The ends lost 1 base at V and 0 bases at J; junction bases unmatched: 3. CDR1 and CDR2 from the germline V gene are SGHTA and FQGNSA. The CDR3 is made up of 17 amino acids. This chain's CDR3 is CASSLVSGGSGANVLTF. The CDR3 nucleotides are TGTGCCAGCAGCTTAGTTTCAGGGGGCTCTGGGGCCAACGTCCTGACTTTC.

The chain carries TRBV6-1 and TRBJ1-1; D unclear. V was clipped by 4 bases and J by 0 bases, with 6 bases between them. Germline lookup yields CDR1 MNHNS and CDR2 SASEGT. There are 13 residues in the CDR3. CDR3 residues: CASSAQMNTEAFF. The CDR3 DNA reads TGTGCCAGCAGTGCGCAGATGAACACTGAAGCTTTCTTT.

J is TRBJ1-6 and V is TRBV4-3; a weak D match, TRBD1 (6 bases). Germline CDR1 is LGHNA and CDR2 is YSLEER. The germline V and J ends were trimmed by 0 bases and 15 bases, with 15 bases remaining between them. The CDR3 is made up of 14 amino acids. The CDR3 region has the DNA TGCGCCAGCAGCCAAGAATTTCAGGGGCGCAACCTCCACTTT. This gives the protein CASSQEFQGRNLHF.

The V gene is TRBV9, the J gene TRBJ2-5, with D possibly matching TRBD2 (7 bases). The length of the CDR3 is 16 residues. The germline V and J ends were trimmed by 4 bases and 4 bases, with 20 bases remaining between them. Germline CDR1 is SGDLS and CDR2 is YYNGEE. The CDR3 protein is CASSQLGGGLGETQYF. DNA for the CDR3: TGTGCCAGCAGCCAACTGGGAGGGGGATTAGGAGAGACCCAGTACTTC.

The CDR3 sequence is CASSVEAKAFEAFF. For the CDR3, the DNA is TGTGCCAGCAGTGTCGAAGCTAAAGCTTTTGAAGCTTTCTTT. The chain employs TRBV6-1 and TRBJ1-1; no reliable D call. CDR1 and CDR2 from the germline V gene are MNHNS and SASEGT. CDR3 length: 14 amino acids. Trimming pared 4 bases from V and 7 bases from J, leaving 16 bases between.

V is TRBV4-3 and J is TRBJ2-2, with 8 bases lining up with TRBD1. V lost 3 bases and J lost 1; bases outside the gene matches: 4. The CDR3 has 16 amino acids. From germline, CDR1 is LGHNA and CDR2 YSLEER. DNA of the CDR3: TGCGCCAGCAGCCAGCCCGGGACAGGGAACACCGGGGAGCTGTTTTTT. This sequence encodes CASSQPGTGNTGELFF.

This chain connects TRBV19 to TRBJ1-2; a possible D gene is TRBD1 (6 bases). This CDR3 region has 13 residues. With 5 bases removed from V and 4 bases from J, the gap between germline ends came to 11 bases. The V gene's germline CDR1 is LNHDA and CDR2 SQIVND (reference sequence). In DNA form, the CDR3 reads TGTGCCAGTAGTCCACAGGGCCCCTATGGCTACACCTTC. Translated, it gives CASSPQGPYGYTF.

The rearrangement links TRBV18 to TRBJ1-1; a weak D match, TRBD1 (6 bases). Trimming pared 7 bases from V and 1 base from J, leaving 22 bases between. The germline V gene encodes CDR1 KGHSH and CDR2 LQKENI. This CDR3 spans 17 amino acids. DNA of the CDR3: TGTGCCAGCTACCCAGGCGAACAGGGTTATCAGAACACTGAAGCTTTCTTT. As protein: CASYPGEQGYQNTEAFF.

The chain carries TRBV7-8 and TRBJ2-7; 7 bases line up with TRBD2. CDR1 is SGHVS, CDR2 FQNEAQ, per germline. V shed 1 base and J 3 bases; nucleotides not matched to a gene: 6. The CDR3 spans 15 residues. The CDR3 coding sequence is TGTGCCAGCAGCTTAGAAAGCGGGGCGTACTACGAGCAGTACTTC. The encoded protein is CASSLESGAYYEQYF.

The chain uses TRBV19 and TRBJ1-1; D not certain. Germline V gene lookup returns CDR1 LNHDA and CDR2 SQIVND (reference sequence). Trimming removed 3 bases from V and 2 bases from J, with 13 bases in between. The CDR3 runs to 15 residues. The CDR3 loop reads CASSISYAVNTEAFF. For the CDR3, the DNA is TGTGCCAGTAGTATTTCGTACGCAGTCAACACTGAAGCTTTCTTT.

The rearrangement uses TRBV5-4 and TRBJ2-1, with 8 positions matching TRBD1. The V and J ends lost 0 bases and 7 bases, in that order; junction bases with no gene match: 9. The V gene's germline CDR1 is SGHNT and CDR2 YYREEE (reference sequence). The CDR3 covers 16 residues. The CDR3 region has the DNA TGTGCCAGCAGCTTGGCGGCGGCAGGGGGCAAAAATGAGCAGTTCTTC. Encoded protein: CASSLAAAGGKNEQFF.

This clone was seen just once. J is TRBJ2-7 and V is TRBV5-6; a possible D gene is TRBD1 (6 bases). Germline CDR1 SGHDT, CDR2 YYEEEE. Trimming removed 0 bases from V and 4 bases from J, with 20 bases in between. The CDR3 has 17 residues. CDR3 coding DNA: TGTGCCAGCAGCTTGGCAGGGGATGGAATGGGGGAATACGAGCAGTACTTC. As protein: CASSLAGDGMGEYEQYF.

This chain links TRBV5-4 with TRBJ2-5; 8 bases line up with TRBD2. Germline-derived CDR1 and CDR2 are SGHNT and YYREEE (reference sequence). After removal of 3 bases from V and 3 bases from J, the junction contained 4 bases not matched to a gene. CDR3 length: 14 residues. The CDR3 bases are TGTGCCAGCAGCTCCGCACTAGCGGAAGAGACCCAGTACTTC. As protein: CASSSALAEETQYF.

The chain has TRBV4-3 and TRBJ2-1, with 11 bases matching TRBD2. The V and J ends lost 2 bases and 4 bases, in that order; junction bases with no gene match: 4. The CDR3 has 16 amino acids. Germline V gene data show CDR1 as LGHNA and CDR2 as YSLEER. CDR3 sequence: CASSQKTSGAYNEQFF. The CDR3 nucleotides are TGCGCCAGCAGCCAAAAGACTAGCGGGGCGTACAATGAGCAGTTCTTC.

This clone was seen a single time. The chain uses TRBV7-9 and TRBJ2-1, with 11 positions matching TRBD2. Germline trimming cut 1 base from V and 5 bases from J; bases unmatched to any gene: 4. Germline values: CDR1 SEHNR, CDR2 FQNEAQ (reference sequence). The CDR3 contains 16 residues. The DNA of the CDR3 is TGTGCCAGCAGCTTAGGACTGACTAGCGGGGACAATGAGCAGTTCTTC. It yields the protein CASSLGLTSGDNEQFF.

A single count supports this clone. The CDR3 sequence is CASSSGLAGIYNEQFF. CDR3 sequence (DNA): TGCGCCAGCAGCTCGGGACTAGCGGGCATCTACAATGAGCAGTTCTTC. The chain has TRBV5-1 and TRBJ2-1, with TRBD2 identical over 12 bases. V gave up 3 bases and J gave up 3 bases; unmatched junction bases: 4. Germline assignment: CDR1 SGHRS and CDR2 YFSETQ. The CDR3 has 16 residues.

The chain couples TRBV5-1 to TRBJ2-1, with D unresolved. The CDR3 consists of 15 residues. V was pared by 2 bases and J by 0 bases, with 9 bases between. Germline values: CDR1 SGHRS, CDR2 YFSETQ. For the CDR3, the DNA is TGCGCCAGCAGCTTCCCCACAGCCTCCTACAATGAGCAGTTCTTC. As protein: CASSFPTASYNEQFF. Filled out from reference TRBV5-1 and TRBJ2-1, the complete variable domain reads KAGVTQTPRYLIKTRGQQVTLSCSPISGHRSVSWYQQTPGQGLQFLFEYFSETQRNKGNFPGRFSGRQFSNSRSEMNVSTLELGDSALYLCASSFPTASYNEQFFGPGTRLTVL.

This chain joins TRBV19 and TRBJ1-4; 8 nucleotides line up with TRBD1. V was clipped by 0 bases and J by 1 base; unmatched bases: 4. The germline CDR1 and CDR2 sequences are LNHDA and SQIVND (reference sequence). The CDR3 covers 17 residues. The CDR3 sequence is CASSIDWTGRTNEKLFF. The CDR3 region has the DNA TGTGCCAGTAGTATAGACTGGACAGGGAGAACTAATGAAAAACTGTTTTTT. The full variable domain, rest sourced from reference TRBV19 and TRBJ1-4, is DGGITQSPKYLFRKEGQNVTLSCEQNLNHDAMYWYRQDPGQGLRLIYYSQIVNDFQKGDIAEGYSVSREKKESFPLTVTSAQKNPTAFYLCASSIDWTGRTNEKLFFGSGTQLSVL.

The V gene is TRBV29-1, the J gene TRBJ1-1; 10 bases map to TRBD1. V lost 7 bases and J lost 0; bases outside the gene matches: 5. Germline V lookup: CDR1 SQVTM, CDR2 ANQGSEA. The CDR3 is made up of 14 amino acids. The CDR3 reads CSARTGGVNTEAFF. In DNA form, the CDR3 reads TGCAGCGCTCGGACAGGGGGGGTGAACACTGAAGCTTTCTTT.

This clone showed up just a few times. Here the CDR3 reads CAWSVLAGSSSYEQYF. As DNA, the CDR3 is TGTGCCTGGAGTGTACTGGCGGGGTCAAGCTCCTACGAGCAGTACTTC. The rearrangement joins TRBV30 to TRBJ2-7; D possibly corresponds to TRBD2 (6 bases). Germline V lookup: CDR1 GTSNPN, CDR2 SVGIG (reference sequence). V was shortened by 0 bases and J by 0 bases, with 15 bases between the two germline ends. The CDR3 totals 16 residues.

V is TRBV9 and J is TRBJ1-2; no clear D gene. This CDR3 is 14 amino acids long. V dropped 1 base and J dropped 4 bases, with 11 bases sitting between them. CDR1 is SGDLS and CDR2 is YYNGEE in the germline V gene. In DNA form, the CDR3 reads TGTGCCAGCAGCGTAACGTCGGGTCCCTATGGCTACACCTTC. This encodes CASSVTSGPYGYTF.